The entry below gives a single TCR beta chain sequence along with its context. Its antigen remains unidentified. Some clones are missing from TCRdb's copy, which holds only in-frame ones; the method was immunoSEQ multiplex PCR. The data contain tens of thousands of clones, about 94% of them singletons. The source of the sample is a study of human versus mouse CDR3 diversity and MHC coevolution. Study-wide points: The lowest clonal inequality scores came from two of three human donors.

The CDR3 extends over 14 amino acids. Germline lookup yields CDR1 MNHEY and CDR2 SMNVEV (reference sequence). Trimming pared 4 bases from V and 1 base from J, leaving 10 bases between. The chain recombines TRBV27 with TRBJ1-1, with D possibly matching TRBD1 (6 bases). The sequence derives from a person aged 30 to 69 in good health. Material for sequencing was naive CD4+ T cells from blood. This sample's subset: CD45RO-negative CD62L-positive naive CD4 T cells. CDR3 residues: CASSWKQGNTEAFF. The CDR3 DNA sequence: TGTGCCAGCAGTTGGAAACAGGGGAACACTGAAGCTTTCTTT.